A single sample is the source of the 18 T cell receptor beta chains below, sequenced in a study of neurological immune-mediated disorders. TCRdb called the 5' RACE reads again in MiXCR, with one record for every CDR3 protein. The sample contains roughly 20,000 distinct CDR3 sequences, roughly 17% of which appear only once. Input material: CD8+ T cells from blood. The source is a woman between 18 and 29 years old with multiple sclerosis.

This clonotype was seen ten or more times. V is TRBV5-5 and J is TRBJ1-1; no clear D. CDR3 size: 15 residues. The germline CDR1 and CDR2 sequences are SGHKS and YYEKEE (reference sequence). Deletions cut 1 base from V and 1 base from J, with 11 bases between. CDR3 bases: TGTGCCAGCAGCTTGTTTGCGGTTGCGAACACTGAAGCTTTCTTT. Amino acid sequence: CASSLFAVANTEAFF. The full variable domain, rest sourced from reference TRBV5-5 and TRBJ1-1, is DAGVTQSPTHLIKTRGQQVTLRCSPISGHKSVSWYQQVLGQGPQFIFQYYEKEERGRGNFPDRFSARQFPNYSSELNVNALLLGDSALYLCASSLFAVANTEAFFGQGTRLTVV.

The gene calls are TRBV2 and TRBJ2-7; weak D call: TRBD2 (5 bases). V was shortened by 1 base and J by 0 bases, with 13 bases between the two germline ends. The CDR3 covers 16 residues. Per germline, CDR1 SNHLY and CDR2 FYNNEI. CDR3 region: CASSEGSSFFSYEQYF. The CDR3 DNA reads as TGTGCCAGCAGTGAAGGGTCTAGCTTTTTCTCCTACGAGCAGTACTTC. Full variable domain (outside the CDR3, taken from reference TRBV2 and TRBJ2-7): EPEVTQTPSHQVTQMGQEVILRCVPISNHLYFYWYRQILGQKVEFLVSFYNNEISEKSEIFDDQFSVERPDGSNFTLKIRSTKLEDSAMYFCASSEGSSFFSYEQYFGPGTRLTVT.

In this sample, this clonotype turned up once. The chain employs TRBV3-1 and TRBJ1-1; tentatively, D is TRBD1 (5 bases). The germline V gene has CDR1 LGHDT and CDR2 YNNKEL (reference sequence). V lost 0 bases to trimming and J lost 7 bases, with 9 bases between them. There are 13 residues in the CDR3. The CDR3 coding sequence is TGTGCCAGCAGCCAAGATCGACAGTTTGAAGCTTTCTTT. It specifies CASSQDRQFEAFF. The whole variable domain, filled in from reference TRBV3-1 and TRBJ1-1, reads DTAVSQTPKYLVTQMGNDKSIKCEQNLGHDTMYWYKQDSKKFLKIMFSYNNKELIINETVPNRFSPKSPDKAHLNLHINSLELGDSAVYFCASSQDRQFEAFFGQGTRLTVV.

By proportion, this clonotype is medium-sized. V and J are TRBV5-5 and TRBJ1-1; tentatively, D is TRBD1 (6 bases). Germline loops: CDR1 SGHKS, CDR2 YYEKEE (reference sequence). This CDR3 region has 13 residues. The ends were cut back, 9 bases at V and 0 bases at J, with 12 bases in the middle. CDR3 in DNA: TGTGCCACCAGGACAGATTTGAACACTGAAGCTTTCTTT. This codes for CATRTDLNTEAFF.

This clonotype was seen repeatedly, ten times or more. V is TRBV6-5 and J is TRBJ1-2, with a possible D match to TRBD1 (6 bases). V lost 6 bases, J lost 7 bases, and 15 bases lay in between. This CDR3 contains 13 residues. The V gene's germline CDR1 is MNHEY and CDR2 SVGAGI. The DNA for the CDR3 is TGTGCCAGCAGCACAGGGCTTTTGGGTGGCTACACCTTC. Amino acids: CASSTGLLGGYTF.

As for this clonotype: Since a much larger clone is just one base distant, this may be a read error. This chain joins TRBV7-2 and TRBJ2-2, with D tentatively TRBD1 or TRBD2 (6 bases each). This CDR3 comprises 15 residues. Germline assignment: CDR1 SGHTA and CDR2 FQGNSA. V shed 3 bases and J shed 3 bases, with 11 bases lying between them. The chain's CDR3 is CASSFLGGHTGELFF. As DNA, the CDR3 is TGTGCCAGCAGCTTTTTGGGGGGCCACACCGGGGAGCTGTTTTTT.

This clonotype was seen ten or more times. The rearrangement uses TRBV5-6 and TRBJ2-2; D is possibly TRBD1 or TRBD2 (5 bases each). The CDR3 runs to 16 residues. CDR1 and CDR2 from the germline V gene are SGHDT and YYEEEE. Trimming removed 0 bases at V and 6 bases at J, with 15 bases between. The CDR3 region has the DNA TGTGCCAGCAGCTTGGTTGGGACCACTCGTTCCGGGGAGCTGTTTTTT. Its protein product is CASSLVGTTRSGELFF.

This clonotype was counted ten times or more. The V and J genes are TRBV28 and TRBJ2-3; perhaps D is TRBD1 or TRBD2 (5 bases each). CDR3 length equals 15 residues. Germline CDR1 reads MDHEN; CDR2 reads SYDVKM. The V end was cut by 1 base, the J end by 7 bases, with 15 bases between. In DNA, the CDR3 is TGTGCCAGCAGTTTATATGGGACCGTAGATAATACGCAGTATTTT. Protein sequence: CASSLYGTVDNTQYF.

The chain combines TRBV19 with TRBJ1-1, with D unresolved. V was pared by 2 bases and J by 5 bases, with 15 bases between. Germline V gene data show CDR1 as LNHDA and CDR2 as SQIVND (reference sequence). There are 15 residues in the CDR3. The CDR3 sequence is CASSILAGLSTEAFF. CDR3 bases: TGTGCCAGTAGTATACTAGCTGGATTGAGTACTGAAGCTTTCTTT. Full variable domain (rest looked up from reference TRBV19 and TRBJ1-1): DGGITQSPKYLFRKEGQNVTLSCEQNLNHDAMYWYRQDPGQGLRLIYYSQIVNDFQKGDIAEGYSVSREKKESFPLTVTSAQKNPTAFYLCASSILAGLSTEAFFGQGTRLTVV.

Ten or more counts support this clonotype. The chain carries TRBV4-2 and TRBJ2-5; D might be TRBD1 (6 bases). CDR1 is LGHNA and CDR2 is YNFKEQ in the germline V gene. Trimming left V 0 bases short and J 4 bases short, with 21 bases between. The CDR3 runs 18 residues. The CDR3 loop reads CASSQDWARGMTGETQYF. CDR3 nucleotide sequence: TGTGCCAGCAGCCAAGATTGGGCTAGGGGGATGACGGGAGAGACCCAGTACTTC.

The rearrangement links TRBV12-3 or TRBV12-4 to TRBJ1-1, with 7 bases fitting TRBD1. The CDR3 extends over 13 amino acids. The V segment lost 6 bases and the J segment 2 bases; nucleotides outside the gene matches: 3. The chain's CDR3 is CASRRQGNTEAFF. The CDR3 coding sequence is TGTGCCAGCAGGCGACAGGGTAACACTGAAGCTTTCTTT.

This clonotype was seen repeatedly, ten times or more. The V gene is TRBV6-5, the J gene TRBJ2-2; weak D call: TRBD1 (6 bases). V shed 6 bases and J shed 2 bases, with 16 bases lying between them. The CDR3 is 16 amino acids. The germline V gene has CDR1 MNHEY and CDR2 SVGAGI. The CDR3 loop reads CASRLDRRSNTGELFF. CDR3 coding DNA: TGTGCCAGCAGATTAGACAGGAGGAGCAACACCGGGGAGCTGTTTTTT.

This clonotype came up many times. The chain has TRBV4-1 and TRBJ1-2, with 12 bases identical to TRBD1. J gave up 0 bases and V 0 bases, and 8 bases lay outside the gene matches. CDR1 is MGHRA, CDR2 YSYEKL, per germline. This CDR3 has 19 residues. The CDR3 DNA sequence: TGCGCCAGCAGCCAAGATCCCCCGGGACAGGGGGCTTCTAACTATGGCTACACCTTC. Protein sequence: CASSQDPPGQGASNYGYTF.

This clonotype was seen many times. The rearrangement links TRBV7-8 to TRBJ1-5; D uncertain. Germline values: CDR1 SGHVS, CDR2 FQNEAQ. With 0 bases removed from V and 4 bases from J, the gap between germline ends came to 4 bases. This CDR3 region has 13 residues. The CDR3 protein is CASSLASNQPQHF. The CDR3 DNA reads TGTGCCAGCAGCTTAGCGTCAAATCAGCCCCAGCATTTT.

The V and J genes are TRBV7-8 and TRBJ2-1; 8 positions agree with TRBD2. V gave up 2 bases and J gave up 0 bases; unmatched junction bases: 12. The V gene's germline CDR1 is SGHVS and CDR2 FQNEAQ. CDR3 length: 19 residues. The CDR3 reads CASSLPKAGEGGSYNEQFF. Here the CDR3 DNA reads TGTGCCAGCAGCTTACCCAAAGCGGGAGAGGGTGGCTCCTACAATGAGCAGTTCTTC.

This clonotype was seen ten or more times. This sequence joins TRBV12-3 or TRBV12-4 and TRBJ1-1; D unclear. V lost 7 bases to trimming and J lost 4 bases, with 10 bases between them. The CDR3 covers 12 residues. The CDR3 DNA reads TGTGCCAGCACTTGGGGATTCACTGAAGCTTTCTTT. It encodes CASTWGFTEAFF.

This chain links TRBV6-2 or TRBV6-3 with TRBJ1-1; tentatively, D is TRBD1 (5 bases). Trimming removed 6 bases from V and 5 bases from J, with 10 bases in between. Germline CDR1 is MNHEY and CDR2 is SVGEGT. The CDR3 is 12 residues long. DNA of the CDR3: TGTGCCAGCAGGACAGCGGCGACTGAAGCTTTCTTT. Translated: CASRTAATEAFF.

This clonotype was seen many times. The CDR3 DNA reads as TGTGCCAGCAGCCCCTGGGATGGGGAAGGCTACCAAGAGACCCAGTACTTC. Amino acids: CASSPWDGEGYQETQYF. The V and J genes are TRBV11-1 and TRBJ2-5, with D unclear. Trimming stripped 5 bases from V and 0 bases from J, with 19 bases between. The CDR3 has 17 amino acids. CDR1 is SGHAT and CDR2 is FQDESV in the germline V gene (reference sequence).